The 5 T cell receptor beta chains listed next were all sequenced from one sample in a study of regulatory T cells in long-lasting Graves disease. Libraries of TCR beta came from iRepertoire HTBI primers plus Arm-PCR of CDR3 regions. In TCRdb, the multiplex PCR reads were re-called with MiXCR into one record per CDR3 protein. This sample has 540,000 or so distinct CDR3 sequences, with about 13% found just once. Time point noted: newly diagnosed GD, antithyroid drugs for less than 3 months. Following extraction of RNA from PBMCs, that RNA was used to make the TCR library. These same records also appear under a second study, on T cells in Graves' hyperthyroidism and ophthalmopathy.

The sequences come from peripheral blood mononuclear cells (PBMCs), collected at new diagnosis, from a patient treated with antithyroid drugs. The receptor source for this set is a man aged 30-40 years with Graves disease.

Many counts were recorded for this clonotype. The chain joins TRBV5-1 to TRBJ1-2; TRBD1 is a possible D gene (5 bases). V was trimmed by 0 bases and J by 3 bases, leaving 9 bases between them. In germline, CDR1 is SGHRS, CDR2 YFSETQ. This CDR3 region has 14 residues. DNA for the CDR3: TGCGCCAGCAGCTTGGCCGGGACGGACTATGGCTACACCTTC. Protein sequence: CASSLAGTDYGYTF.

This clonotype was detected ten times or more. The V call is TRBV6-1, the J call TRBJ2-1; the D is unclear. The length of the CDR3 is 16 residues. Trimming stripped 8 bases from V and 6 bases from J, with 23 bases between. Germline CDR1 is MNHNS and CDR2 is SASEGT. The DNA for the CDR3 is TGTGCCAGCTCCCCCGGGTCGCCGGACGGACCCAATGAGCAGTTCTTC. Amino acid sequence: CASSPGSPDGPNEQFF.

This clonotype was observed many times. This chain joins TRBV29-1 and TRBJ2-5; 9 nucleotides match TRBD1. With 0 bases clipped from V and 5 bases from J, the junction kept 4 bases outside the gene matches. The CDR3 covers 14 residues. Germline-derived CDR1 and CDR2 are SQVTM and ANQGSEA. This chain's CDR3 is CSVEDRGTGETQYF. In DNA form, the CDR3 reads TGCAGCGTTGAAGATCGAGGGACAGGGGAGACCCAGTACTTC.

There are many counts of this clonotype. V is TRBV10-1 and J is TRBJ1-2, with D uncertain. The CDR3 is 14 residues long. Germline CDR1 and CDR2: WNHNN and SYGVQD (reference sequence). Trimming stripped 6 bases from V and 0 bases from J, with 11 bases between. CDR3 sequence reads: CASSPTRANYGYTF. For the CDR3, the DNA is TGCGCCAGCAGCCCCACAAGAGCTAACTATGGCTACACCTTC.

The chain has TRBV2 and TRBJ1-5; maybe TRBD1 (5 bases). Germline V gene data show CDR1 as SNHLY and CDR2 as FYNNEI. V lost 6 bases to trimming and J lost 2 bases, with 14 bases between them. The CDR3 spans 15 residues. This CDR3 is CASRRQGWGNQPQHF. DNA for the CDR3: TGTGCCAGCAGAAGGCAGGGTTGGGGCAATCAGCCCCAGCATTTT.